This TCR beta chain emerged from a study of T cell clonality in common variable immunodeficiency. Study-level results: CVID subjects had higher TCRbeta clonality than healthy controls, most marked in about a third. Common variable immunodeficiency TCR beta sequences reportedly had fewer deletions and N-nucleotide insertions.

This clone showed up just a few times. The antigen is undetermined. Germline is not matched at one junction end, which may reflect a read error. Diagnosis required reduced IgG, IgA and/or IgM with specific antibody deficiency. Replacement immunoglobulin had been given to every CVID subject for at least one year. Blood came from CVID subjects not ill and not taking immunomodulatory or immunosuppressive medication. TCRdb's copy holds only in-frame clones and misses some; the assay was immunoSEQ multiplex PCR. The table lists over 20,000 clones, no singletons, with under 5% in the top ten. The sequence was collected from a human donor with common variable immunodeficiency. The sequencing sample was made of peripheral blood mononuclear cells.

Here the CDR3 reads CASSKAGTSGPSPYEQYF. CDR3 bases read: TGTGCCAGCAGTAAAGCCGGGACTAGCGGGCCATCTCCCTACGAG. This chain connects TRBV6-1 to TRBJ2-7, with TRBD2 matching over 12 bases. The read gets to within 3 residues of the CDR3 end, and the germline J gene fills in the rest. This CDR3 is built from 18 residues. Germline CDR1 MNHNS, CDR2 SASEGT.